This TCR beta chain was found in a study of T cell responses to AZD1222 COVID-19 vaccine. Findings of the study overall: In a largely white British group with more females than males, clonal diversity was possibly underestimated. Repertoires were obtained only post-peak T cell response. Among vaccine-associated CD4 TCRs, coverage spanned spike, with dominance at 160-218 and 743-854. Seropositive at baseline were only a handful of AZD1222 recipients.

Method: immunoSEQ multiplex PCR; TCRdb's copy keeps in-frame clones and lacks some. This sample has some 73,000 clones, with about 88% found just once. A single count supports this clone. What it binds is unknown. With V trimmed by 4 bases and J by 4 bases, 17 bases remained unmatched. Germline V lookup: CDR1 SGHNT, CDR2 YYREEE (reference sequence). This CDR3 is 20 amino acids long. The receptor comes from an adult who received the AZD1222 COVID-19 vaccine. The starting material was peripheral blood, obtained 28 days after the second AZD1222 dose. This chain connects TRBV5-4 to TRBJ2-2; TRBD2 aligns across 12 bases. In DNA form, the CDR3 reads TGTGCCAGCAGCCGGCCGAAGGGGCCTAGCGGGGGGGCAACCACCGGGGAGCTGTTTTTT. Translated, it gives CASSRPKGPSGGATTGELFF. The entire variable domain, with the rest obtained from reference TRBV5-4 and TRBJ2-2, is as follows: ETGVTQSPTHLIKTRGQQVTLRCSSQSGHNTVSWYQQALGQGPQFIFQYYREEENGRGNFPPRFSGLQFPNYSSELNVNALELDDSALYLCASSRPKGPSGGATTGELFFGEGSRLTVL.